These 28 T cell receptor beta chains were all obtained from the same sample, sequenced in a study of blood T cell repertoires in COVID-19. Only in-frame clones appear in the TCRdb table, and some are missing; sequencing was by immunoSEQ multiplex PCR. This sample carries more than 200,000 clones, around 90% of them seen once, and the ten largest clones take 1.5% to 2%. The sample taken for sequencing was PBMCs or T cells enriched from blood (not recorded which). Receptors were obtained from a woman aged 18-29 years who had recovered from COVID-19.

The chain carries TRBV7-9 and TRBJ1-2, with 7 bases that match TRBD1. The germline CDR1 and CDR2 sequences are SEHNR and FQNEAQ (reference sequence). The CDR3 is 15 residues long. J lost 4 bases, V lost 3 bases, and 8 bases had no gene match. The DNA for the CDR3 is TGTGCCAGCAGCTTCGGGGACAGCCTTAGCTATGGCTACACCTTC. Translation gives CASSFGDSLSYGYTF.

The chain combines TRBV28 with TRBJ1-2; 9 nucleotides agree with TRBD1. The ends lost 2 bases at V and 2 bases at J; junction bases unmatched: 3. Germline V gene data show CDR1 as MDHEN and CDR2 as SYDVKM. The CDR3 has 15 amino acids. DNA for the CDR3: TGTGCCAGCAGTTTAACACAGGGGGCCAACTATGGCTACACCTTC. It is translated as CASSLTQGANYGYTF.

As DNA, the CDR3 is TGTGCCACCCGAATCCAGGGTTACTCCGATACGCAGTATTTT. Encoded protein: CATRIQGYSDTQYF. The gene calls are TRBV7-9 and TRBJ2-3; possibly TRBD1 for D (5 bases). The germline V and J ends were trimmed by 10 bases and 6 bases, with 20 bases remaining between them. The germline gives CDR1 SEHNR, CDR2 FQNEAQ (reference sequence). The CDR3 has 14 amino acids. The variable domain in full, with the rest retrieved from reference TRBV7-9 and TRBJ2-3, is DTGVSQNPRHKITKRGQNVTFRCDPISEHNRLYWYRQTLGQGPEFLTYFQNEAQLEKSRLLSDRFSAERPKGSFSTLEIQRTEQGDSAMYLCATRIQGYSDTQYFGPGTRLTVL.

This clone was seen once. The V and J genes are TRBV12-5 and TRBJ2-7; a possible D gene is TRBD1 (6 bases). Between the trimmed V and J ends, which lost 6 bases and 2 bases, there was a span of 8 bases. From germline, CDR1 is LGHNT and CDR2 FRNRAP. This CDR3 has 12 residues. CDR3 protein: CASGGQTYEQYF. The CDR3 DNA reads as TGTGCTAGTGGCGGACAGACCTACGAGCAGTACTTC.

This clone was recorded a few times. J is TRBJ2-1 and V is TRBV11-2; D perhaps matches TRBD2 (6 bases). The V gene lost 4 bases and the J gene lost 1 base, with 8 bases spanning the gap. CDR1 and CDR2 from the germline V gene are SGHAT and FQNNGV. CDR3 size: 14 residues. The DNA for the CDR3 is TGTGCCAGCAGCTCAGGGAGGTCCTACAATGAGCAGTTCTTC. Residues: CASSSGRSYNEQFF. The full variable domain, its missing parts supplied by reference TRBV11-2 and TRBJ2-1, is EAGVAQSPRYKIIEKRQSVAFWCNPISGHATLYWYQQILGQGPKLLIQFQNNGVVDDSQLPKDRFSAERLKGVDSTLKIQPAKLEDSAVYLCASSSGRSYNEQFFGPGTRLTVL.

This CDR3 is CASSLGVKLSSYEQYF. DNA for the CDR3: TGTGCCAGCAGCTTAGGGGTCAAGTTGAGCTCCTACGAGCAGTACTTC. The genes are TRBV5-8 and TRBJ2-7; D might be TRBD1 (5 bases). The V gene lost 2 bases and the J gene lost 0 bases, with 15 bases spanning the gap. Germline V CDR1 and CDR2: SGHTS, YDEGEE. This CDR3 has 16 residues.

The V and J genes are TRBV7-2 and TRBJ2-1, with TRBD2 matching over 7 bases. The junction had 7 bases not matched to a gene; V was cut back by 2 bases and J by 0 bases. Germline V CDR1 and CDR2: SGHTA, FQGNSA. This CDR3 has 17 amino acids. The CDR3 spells CASSLQRGINSYNEQFF. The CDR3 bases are TGTGCCAGCAGCTTACAGCGGGGAATCAACTCCTACAATGAGCAGTTCTTC.

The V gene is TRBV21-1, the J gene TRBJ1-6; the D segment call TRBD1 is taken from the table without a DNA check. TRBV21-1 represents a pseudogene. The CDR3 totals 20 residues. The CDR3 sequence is CASSKVATGVASSYNSPLHF. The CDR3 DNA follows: TGTGCCAGCAGCAAAGTCGCGACAGGGGTGGCTAGCTCCTATAATTCACCCCTCCACTTT.

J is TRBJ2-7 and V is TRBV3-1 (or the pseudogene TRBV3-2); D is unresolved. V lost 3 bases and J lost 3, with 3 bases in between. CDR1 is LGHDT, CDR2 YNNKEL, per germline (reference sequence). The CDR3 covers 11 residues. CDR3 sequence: CASSHYYEQYF. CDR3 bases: TGTGCCAGCAGCCACTACTACGAGCAGTACTTC.

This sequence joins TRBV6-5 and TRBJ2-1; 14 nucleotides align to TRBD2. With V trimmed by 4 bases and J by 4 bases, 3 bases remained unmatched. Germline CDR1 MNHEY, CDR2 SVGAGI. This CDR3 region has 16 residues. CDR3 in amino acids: CASSLTSGRGYNEQFF. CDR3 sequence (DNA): TGTGCCAGCAGTTTGACTAGCGGGAGGGGGTACAATGAGCAGTTCTTC.

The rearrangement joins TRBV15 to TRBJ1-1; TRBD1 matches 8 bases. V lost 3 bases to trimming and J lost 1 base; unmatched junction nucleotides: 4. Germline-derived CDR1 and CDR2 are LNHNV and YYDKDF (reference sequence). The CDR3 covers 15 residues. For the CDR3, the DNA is TGTGCCACCAGCAGTGGGACAGGCCGGAACACTGAAGCTTTCTTT. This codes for CATSSGTGRNTEAFF. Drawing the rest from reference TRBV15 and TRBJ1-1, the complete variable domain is DAMVIQNPRYQVTQFGKPVTLSCSQTLNHNVMYWYQQKSSQAPKLLFHYYDKDFNNEADTPDNFQSRRPNTSFCFLDIRSPGLGDTAMYLCATSSGTGRNTEAFFGQGTRLTVV.

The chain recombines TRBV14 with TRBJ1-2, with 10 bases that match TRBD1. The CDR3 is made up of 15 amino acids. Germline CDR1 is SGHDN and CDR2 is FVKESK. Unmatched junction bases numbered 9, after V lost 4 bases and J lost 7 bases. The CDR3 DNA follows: TGTGCCAGCAGCCGAAGACAGGGGGCAGCTGGTGGCTACACCTTC. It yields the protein CASSRRQGAAGGYTF.

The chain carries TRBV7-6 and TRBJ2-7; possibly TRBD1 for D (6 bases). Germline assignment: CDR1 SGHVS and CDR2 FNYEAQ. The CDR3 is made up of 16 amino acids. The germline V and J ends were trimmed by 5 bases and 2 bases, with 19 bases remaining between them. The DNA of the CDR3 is TGTGCCAGCAGCACAACCAGGGGTAGGAATCCCTACGAGCAGTACTTC. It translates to CASSTTRGRNPYEQYF.

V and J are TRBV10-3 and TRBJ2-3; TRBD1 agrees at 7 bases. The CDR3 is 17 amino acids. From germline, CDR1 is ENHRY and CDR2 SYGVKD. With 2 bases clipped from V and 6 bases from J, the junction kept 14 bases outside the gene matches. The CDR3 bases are TGTGCCATCAGTGAGACAAGGACAGGAAATCAGATGGATACGCAGTATTTT. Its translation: CAISETRTGNQMDTQYF.

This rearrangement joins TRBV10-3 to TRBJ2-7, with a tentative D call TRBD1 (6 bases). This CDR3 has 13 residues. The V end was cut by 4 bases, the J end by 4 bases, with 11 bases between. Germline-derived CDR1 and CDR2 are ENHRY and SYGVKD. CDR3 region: CAISVQGEYEQYF. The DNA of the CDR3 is TGTGCCATCAGTGTACAGGGCGAGTACGAGCAGTACTTC.

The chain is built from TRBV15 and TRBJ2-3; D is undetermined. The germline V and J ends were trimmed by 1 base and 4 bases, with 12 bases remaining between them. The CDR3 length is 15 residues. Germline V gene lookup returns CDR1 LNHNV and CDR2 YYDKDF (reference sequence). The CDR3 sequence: CATSRVTSVSDTQYF. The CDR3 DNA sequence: TGTGCCACCAGCAGAGTTACGTCGGTCTCAGATACGCAGTATTTT.

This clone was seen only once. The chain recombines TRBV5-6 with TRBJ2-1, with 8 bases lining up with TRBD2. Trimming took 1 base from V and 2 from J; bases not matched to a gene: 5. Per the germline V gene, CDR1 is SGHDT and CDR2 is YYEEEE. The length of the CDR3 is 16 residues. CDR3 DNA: TGTGCCAGCAGCTTGCCGGGAGGGTCGGCCTACAATGAGCAGTTCTTC. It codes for CASSLPGGSAYNEQFF. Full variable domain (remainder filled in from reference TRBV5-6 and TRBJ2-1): DAGVTQSPTHLIKTRGQQVTLRCSPKSGHDTVSWYQQALGQGPQFIFQYYEEEERQRGNFPDRFSGHQFPNYSSELNVNALLLGDSALYLCASSLPGGSAYNEQFFGPGTRLTVL.

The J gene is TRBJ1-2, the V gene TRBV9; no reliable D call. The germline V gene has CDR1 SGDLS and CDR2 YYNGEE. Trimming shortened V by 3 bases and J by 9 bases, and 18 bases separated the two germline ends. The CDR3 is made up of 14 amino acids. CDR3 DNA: TGTGCCAGCAGCGACCCAAGTGTTGAGGGAAGCTACACCTTC. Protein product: CASSDPSVEGSYTF.

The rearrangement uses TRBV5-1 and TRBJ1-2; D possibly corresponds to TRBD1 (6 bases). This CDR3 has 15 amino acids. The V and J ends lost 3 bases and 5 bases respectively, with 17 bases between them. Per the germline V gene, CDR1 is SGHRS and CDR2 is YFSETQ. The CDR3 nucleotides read TGCGCCAGCAGCTCCCGGACAGAAGATTTGTATGGCTACACCTTC. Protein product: CASSSRTEDLYGYTF.

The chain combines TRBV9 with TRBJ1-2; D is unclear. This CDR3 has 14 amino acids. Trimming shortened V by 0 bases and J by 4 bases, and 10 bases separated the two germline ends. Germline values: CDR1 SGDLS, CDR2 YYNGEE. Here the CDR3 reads CASSVVGGPYGYTF. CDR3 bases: TGTGCCAGCAGCGTAGTTGGTGGGCCCTATGGCTACACCTTC.

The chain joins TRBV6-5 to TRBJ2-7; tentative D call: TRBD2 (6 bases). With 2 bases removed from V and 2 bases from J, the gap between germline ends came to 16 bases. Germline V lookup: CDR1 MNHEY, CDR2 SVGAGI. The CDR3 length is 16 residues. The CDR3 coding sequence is TGTGCCAGCAGTTACGGGTTCAGGAGGGCAGCCTACGAGCAGTACTTC. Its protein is CASSYGFRRAAYEQYF.

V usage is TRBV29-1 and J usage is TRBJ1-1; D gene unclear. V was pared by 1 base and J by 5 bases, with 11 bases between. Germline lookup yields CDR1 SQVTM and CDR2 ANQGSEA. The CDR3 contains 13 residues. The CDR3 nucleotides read TGCAGCGTTGAAGCTTTGGGGAGGACTGAAGCTTTCTTT. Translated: CSVEALGRTEAFF.

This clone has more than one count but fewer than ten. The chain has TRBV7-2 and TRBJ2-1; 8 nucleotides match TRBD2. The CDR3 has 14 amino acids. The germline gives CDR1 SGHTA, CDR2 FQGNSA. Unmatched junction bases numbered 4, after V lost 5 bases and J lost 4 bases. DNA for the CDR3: TGTGCCAGCAGCCCCGGACTAGCTTACAATGAGCAGTTCTTC. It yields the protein CASSPGLAYNEQFF.

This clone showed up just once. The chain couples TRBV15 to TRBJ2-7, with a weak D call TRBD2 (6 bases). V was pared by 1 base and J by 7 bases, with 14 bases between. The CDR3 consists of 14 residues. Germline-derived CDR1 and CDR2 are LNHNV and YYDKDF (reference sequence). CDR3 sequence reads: CATSRGGLTGEQYF. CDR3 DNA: TGTGCCACCAGCAGAGGGGGACTCACGGGGGAGCAGTACTTC.

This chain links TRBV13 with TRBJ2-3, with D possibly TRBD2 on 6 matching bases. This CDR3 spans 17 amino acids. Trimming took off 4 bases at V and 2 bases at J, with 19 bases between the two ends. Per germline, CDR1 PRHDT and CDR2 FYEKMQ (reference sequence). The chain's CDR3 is CASSSRDSYKDTDTQYF. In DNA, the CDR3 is TGTGCCAGCAGCTCCCGGGACTCCTACAAAGACACAGATACGCAGTATTTT.

CDR3 sequence: CASSARQGFSGNTIYF. CDR3 nucleotide sequence: TGTGCCAGTAGTGCGAGACAGGGGTTCTCTGGAAACACCATATATTTT. J is TRBJ1-3 and V is TRBV19; 8 positions match TRBD1. The junction had 6 bases not matched to a gene; V was cut back by 5 bases and J by 0 bases. The CDR3 runs 16 residues. Per germline, CDR1 LNHDA and CDR2 SQIVND (reference sequence).

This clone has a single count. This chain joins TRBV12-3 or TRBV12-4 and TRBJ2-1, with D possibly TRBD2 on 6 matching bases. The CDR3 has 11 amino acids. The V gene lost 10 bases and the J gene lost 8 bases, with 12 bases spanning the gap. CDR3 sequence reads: CATSREHEQFF. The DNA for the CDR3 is TGTGCCACCTCCCGGGAGCATGAGCAGTTCTTC.

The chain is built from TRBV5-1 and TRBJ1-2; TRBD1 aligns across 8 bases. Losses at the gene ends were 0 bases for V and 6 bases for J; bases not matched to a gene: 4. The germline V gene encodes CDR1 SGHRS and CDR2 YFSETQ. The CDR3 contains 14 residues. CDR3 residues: CASSLGDRLDGYTF. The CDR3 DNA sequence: TGCGCCAGCAGCTTGGGGGACAGGCTTGATGGCTACACCTTC.